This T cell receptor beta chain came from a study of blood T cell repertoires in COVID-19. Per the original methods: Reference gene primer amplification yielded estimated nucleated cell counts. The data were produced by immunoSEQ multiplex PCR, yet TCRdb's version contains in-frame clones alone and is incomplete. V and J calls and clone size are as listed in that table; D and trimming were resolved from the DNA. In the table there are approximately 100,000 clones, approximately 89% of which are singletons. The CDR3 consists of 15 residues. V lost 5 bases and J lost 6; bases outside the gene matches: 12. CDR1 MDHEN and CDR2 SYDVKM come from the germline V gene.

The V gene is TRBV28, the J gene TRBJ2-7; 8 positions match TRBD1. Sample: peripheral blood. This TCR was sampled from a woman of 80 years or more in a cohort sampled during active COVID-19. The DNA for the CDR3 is TGTGCCAGCAGTCCCGCGGACAGGGACCGCGGCGAGCAGTACTTC. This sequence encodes CASSPADRDRGEQYF.